Below, 8 T cell receptor beta chains from the same sample are listed, as sequenced in a study of PD-1 blockade in mismatch repair-deficient tumors. Sequenced by immunoSEQ multiplex PCR; TCRdb stores in-frame clones only, minus some. The table lists about 63,000 clones, roughly 88% of them singletons. This specimen was peripheral blood, taken 52 weeks after starting pembrolizumab. The receptors here all came from an adult with mismatch repair-deficient cancer.

The chain couples TRBV7-3 to TRBJ2-2; TRBD1 or TRBD2 may be the D gene (6 bases each). Germline-derived CDR1 and CDR2 are SGHTA and FQGTGA. V lost 1 base to trimming and J lost 3 bases, with 9 bases between them. The length of the CDR3 is 15 residues. The CDR3 coding sequence is TGTGCCAGCAGCTTAAAAGGGGGGTACACCGGGGAGCTGTTTTTT. As protein: CASSLKGGYTGELFF.

The chain carries TRBV7-9 and TRBJ1-2, with 7 bases matching TRBD1. V trimming: 3 bases; J trimming: 4 bases; junction bases outside the gene matches: 8. From germline, CDR1 is SEHNR and CDR2 FQNEAQ (reference sequence). The CDR3 runs 15 residues. The CDR3 loop is CASSLSTGSGYGYTF. The CDR3 nucleotides read TGTGCCAGCAGCTTGTCGACAGGGTCCGGCTATGGCTACACCTTC.

The chain links TRBV4-3 to TRBJ2-3; 9 bases agree with TRBD1. The germline V gene encodes CDR1 LGHNA and CDR2 YSLEER. V lost 2 bases and J lost 0; bases outside the gene matches: 3. CDR3 length equals 16 residues. In DNA form, the CDR3 reads TGCGCCAGCAGCCAATCGACAGGGGGTAGCACAGATACGCAGTATTTT. This gives the protein CASSQSTGGSTDTQYF.

J is TRBJ2-5 and V is TRBV11-2; the D is unclear. CDR3 length equals 13 residues. CDR1 and CDR2 from the germline V gene are SGHAT and FQNNGV. Trimming cost V 5 bases and J 5 bases, with 12 bases left between them. The CDR3 DNA follows: TGTGCCAGCAGCCGGACCCCCCGGGAGACCCAGTACTTC. Its translation is CASSRTPRETQYF.

The genes are TRBV4-1 and TRBJ2-3, with D uncertain. Trimming took off 2 bases at V and 0 bases at J, with 3 bases between the two ends. The CDR3 runs 13 residues. Germline V gene data show CDR1 as MGHRA and CDR2 as YSYEKL. The CDR3 DNA follows: TGCGCCAGCAGCCAAAGAAGCACAGATACGCAGTATTTT. Translation gives CASSQRSTDTQYF.

The gene calls are TRBV19 and TRBJ2-7, with D maybe TRBD2 (6 bases). The CDR3 runs 20 residues. Germline-derived CDR1 and CDR2 are LNHDA and SQIVND (reference sequence). V gave up 5 bases and J gave up 1 base, with 30 bases separating them. In DNA form, the CDR3 reads TGTGCCAGTAGTTATCGTATTCGGGATATCCGGGAGACTCCTTCCTACGAGCAGTACTTC. The encoded protein is CASSYRIRDIRETPSYEQYF.

The chain joins TRBV7-6 to TRBJ2-6; TRBD1 aligns across 10 bases. The ends lost 5 bases at V and 3 bases at J; junction bases unmatched: 10. The CDR3 covers 18 residues. The germline gives CDR1 SGHVS, CDR2 FNYEAQ. In nucleotides, the CDR3 is TGTGCCAGCAGCCTTAGACAGGGGGCAGCTAGTGGGGCCAACGTCCTGACTTTC. Amino acid sequence: CASSLRQGAASGANVLTF.

J is TRBJ2-5 and V is TRBV9; 7 nucleotides match TRBD2. The ends lost 0 bases at V and 5 bases at J; junction bases unmatched: 4. Germline-derived CDR1 and CDR2 are SGDLS and YYNGEE. The CDR3 covers 14 residues. CDR3 protein: CASSVVGGGETQYF. For the CDR3, the DNA is TGTGCCAGCAGCGTAGTCGGGGGAGGGGAGACCCAGTACTTC.